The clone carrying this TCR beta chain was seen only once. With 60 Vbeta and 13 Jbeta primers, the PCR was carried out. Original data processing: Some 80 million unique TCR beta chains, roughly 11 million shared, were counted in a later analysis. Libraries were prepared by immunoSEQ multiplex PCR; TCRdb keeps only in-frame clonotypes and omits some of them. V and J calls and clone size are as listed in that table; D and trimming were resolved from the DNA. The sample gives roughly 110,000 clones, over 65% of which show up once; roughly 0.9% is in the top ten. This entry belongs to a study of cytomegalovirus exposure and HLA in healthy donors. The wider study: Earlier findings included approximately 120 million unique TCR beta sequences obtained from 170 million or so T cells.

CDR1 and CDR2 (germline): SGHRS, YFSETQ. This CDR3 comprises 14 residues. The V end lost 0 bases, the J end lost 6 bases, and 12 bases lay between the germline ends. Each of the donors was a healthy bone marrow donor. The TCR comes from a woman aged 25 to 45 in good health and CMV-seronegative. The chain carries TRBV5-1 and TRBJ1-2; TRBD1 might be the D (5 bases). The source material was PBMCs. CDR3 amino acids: CASSLEAREDGYTF. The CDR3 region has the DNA TGCGCCAGCAGCTTGGAGGCCAGGGAGGATGGCTACACCTTC.